This TCR beta chain was profiled in a study of cytomegalovirus exposure and HLA in healthy donors. Study as a whole: Of 350 to 400 genotyped donors, roughly 81% grouped in the Caucasian-associated ancestry cluster.

As to this clone: Its antigen remains unidentified.

The PCR made use of 60 Vbeta and 13 Jbeta primers. The method was immunoSEQ multiplex PCR; TCRdb's version includes in-frame clones alone and lacks a portion of them. Of approximately 98,000 clones listed, 75% to 85% are singletons. The V and J ends lost 1 base and 1 base respectively, with 9 bases between them. The CDR3 is 15 amino acids. CDR1 is SEHNR and CDR2 is FQNEAQ in the germline V gene (reference sequence). The study's findings and limits: Within a later analysis, the majority of CMV-associated TCR beta chains appeared HLA-restricted. CMV antigen specificity of three CMV-associated chains was confirmed in vitro.

Each donor was nominally healthy when sampled (though unrecorded immune exposures were likely). The receptor was derived from a man younger than 35 in good health and CMV-seropositive. The chain recombines TRBV7-9 with TRBJ2-3; TRBD2 might be the D (5 bases). The sample consisted of PBMCs. The CDR3 DNA reads TGTGCCAGCAGCTTAGGCCTAGCTGGCACAGATACGCAGTATTTT. It yields the protein CASSLGLAGTDTQYF.